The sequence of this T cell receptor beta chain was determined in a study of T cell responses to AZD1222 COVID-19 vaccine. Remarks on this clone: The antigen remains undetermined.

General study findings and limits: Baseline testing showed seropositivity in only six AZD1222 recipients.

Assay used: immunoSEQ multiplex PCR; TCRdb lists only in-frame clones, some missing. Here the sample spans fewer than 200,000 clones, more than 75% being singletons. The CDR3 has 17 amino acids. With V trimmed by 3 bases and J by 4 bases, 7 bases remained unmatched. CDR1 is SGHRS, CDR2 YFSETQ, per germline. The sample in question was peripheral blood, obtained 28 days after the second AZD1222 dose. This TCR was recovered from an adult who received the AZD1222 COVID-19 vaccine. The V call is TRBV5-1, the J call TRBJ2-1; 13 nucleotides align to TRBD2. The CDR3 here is CASSWTSGRAGYNEQFF. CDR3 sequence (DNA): TGCGCCAGCAGCTGGACTAGCGGGAGAGCGGGGTACAATGAGCAGTTCTTC.